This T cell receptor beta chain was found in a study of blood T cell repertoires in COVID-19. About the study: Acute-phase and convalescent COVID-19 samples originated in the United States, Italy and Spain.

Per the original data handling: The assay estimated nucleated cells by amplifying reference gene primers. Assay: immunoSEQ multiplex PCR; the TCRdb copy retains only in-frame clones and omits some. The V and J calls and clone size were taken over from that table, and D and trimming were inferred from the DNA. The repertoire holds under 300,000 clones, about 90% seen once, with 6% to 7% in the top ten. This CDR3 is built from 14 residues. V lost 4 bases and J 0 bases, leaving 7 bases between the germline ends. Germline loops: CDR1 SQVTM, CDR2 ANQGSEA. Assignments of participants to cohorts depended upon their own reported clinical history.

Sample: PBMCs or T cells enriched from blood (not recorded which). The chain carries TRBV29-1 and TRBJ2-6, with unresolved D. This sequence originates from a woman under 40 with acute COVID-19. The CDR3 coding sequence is TGCAGCGTTGGAGGAATCTCTGGGGCCAACGTCCTGACTTTC. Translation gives CSVGGISGANVLTF.